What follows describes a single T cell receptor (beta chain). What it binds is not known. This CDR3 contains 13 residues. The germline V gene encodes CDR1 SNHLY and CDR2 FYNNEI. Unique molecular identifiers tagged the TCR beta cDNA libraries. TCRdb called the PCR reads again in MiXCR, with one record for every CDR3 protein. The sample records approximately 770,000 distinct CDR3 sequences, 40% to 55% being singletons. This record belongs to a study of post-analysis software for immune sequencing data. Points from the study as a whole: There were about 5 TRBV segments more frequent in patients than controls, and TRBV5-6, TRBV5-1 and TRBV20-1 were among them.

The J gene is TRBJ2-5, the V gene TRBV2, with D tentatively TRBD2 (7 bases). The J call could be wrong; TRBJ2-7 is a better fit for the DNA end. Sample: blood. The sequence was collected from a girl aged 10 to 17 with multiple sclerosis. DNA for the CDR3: TGTGCCAGCAAGGGGGGGTACATAGACGAGCAGTACTTC. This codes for CASKGGYIDEQYF.